The T cell receptor (beta chain) under discussion was sequenced for a study of blood T cell repertoires in COVID-19. Germline trimming cut 5 bases from V and 6 bases from J; bases unmatched to any gene: 14. CDR1 SGHTA and CDR2 FQGTGA come from the germline V gene. CDR3 length: 17 residues. Generated by immunoSEQ multiplex PCR, the TCRdb table keeps only in-frame clones and is missing some. The data show 200,000 to 250,000 clones, with approximately 84% seen just once and roughly 3% held by the top ten. This clone occurred once. The sample consisted of peripheral blood. This TCR came from a woman in her 30s who had recovered from COVID-19. The chain couples TRBV7-3 to TRBJ2-1, with TRBD2 matching over 9 bases. As DNA, the CDR3 is TGTGCCAGCAGCCCCGGGGGAGCGGGAGGCAAGGGCAATGAGCAGTTCTTC. Its translation: CASSPGGAGGKGNEQFF.